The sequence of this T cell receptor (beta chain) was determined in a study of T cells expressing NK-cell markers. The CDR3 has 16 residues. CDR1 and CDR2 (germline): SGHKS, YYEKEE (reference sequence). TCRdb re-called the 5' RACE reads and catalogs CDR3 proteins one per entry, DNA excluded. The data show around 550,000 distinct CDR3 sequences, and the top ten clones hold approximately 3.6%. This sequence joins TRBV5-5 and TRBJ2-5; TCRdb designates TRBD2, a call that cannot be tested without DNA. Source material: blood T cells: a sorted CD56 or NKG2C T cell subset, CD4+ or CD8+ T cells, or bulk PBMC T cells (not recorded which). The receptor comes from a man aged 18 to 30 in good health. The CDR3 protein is CASSKVAGGTQETQYF.